The clone carrying this T cell receptor (beta chain) was seen a handful of times. The data derive from a study of T cell repertoires in cytomegalovirus infection. TCRdb reprocessed the reads via MiXCR and lists one record per CDR3 protein. The profile shows some 180,000 distinct CDR3 sequences, approximately 19% of them singletons. V trimming: 2 bases; J trimming: 6 bases; junction bases outside the gene matches: 4. Germline lookup yields CDR1 SGHDT and CDR2 YYEEEE. CDR3 size: 14 residues. The chain joins TRBV5-6 to TRBJ2-7, with TRBD1 identical over 11 bases. This TCR derives from a human donor in good health (CMV status not recorded). Some clones in this sample may be carry-over from other donors' samples. Sequencing was carried out using PBMCs. DNA of the CDR3: TGTGCCAGCAGCTTTGGGACAGGGGGTCGCGAGCAGTACTTC. This gives the protein CASSFGTGGREQYF.